Detailed here is one TCR beta chain. The CDR3 has 11 amino acids. V was pared by 6 bases and J by 11 bases, with 9 bases of the junction left unmatched. The V gene's germline CDR1 is DFQATT and CDR2 SNEGSKA (reference sequence). As processed by the authors: It was from reference gene primer amplification that nucleated cell counts were estimated. Data came from immunoSEQ multiplex PCR; TCRdb stores just in-frame clones and leaves some out. V and J calls and clone size follow that table, whereas D and trimming were derived from the DNA. This table holds over 400,000 clones, 70% to 90% found once. The sample comes from a study of blood T cell repertoires in COVID-19. Study details: Sites in the United States, Italy and Spain provided acute and convalescent COVID-19 samples. PBMCs, B-cell-depleted T cells, or T cells provided the cDNA or gDNA that made up the material.

The sequence derives from a human donor in a cohort sampled during active COVID-19. The sequenced material came from peripheral blood. The V gene is TRBV20-1, the J gene TRBJ1-1, with 7 bases aligning to TRBD1. As DNA, the CDR3 is TGCAGTGCCCGAGACAGGGCAAGTGCTTTCTTT. Residues: CSARDRASAFF.